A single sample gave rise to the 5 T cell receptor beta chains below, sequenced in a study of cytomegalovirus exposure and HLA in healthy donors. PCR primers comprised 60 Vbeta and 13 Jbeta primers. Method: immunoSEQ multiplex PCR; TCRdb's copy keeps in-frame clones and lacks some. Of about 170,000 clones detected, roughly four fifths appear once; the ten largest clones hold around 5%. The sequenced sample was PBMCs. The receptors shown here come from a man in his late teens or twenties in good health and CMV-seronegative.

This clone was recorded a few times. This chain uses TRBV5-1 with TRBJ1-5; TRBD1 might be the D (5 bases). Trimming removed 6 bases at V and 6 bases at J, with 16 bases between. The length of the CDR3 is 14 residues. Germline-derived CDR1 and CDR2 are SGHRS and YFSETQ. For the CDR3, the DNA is TGCGCCAGCACAGGGTTCGTTTCTTGTCAGCCCCAGCATTTT. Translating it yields CASTGFVSCQPQHF.

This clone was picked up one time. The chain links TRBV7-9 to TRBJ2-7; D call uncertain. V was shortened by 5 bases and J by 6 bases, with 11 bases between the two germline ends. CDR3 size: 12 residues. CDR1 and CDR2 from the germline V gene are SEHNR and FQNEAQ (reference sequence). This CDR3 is CASSPILSEQYF. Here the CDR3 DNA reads TGTGCCAGCAGCCCTATCCTGAGCGAGCAGTACTTC.

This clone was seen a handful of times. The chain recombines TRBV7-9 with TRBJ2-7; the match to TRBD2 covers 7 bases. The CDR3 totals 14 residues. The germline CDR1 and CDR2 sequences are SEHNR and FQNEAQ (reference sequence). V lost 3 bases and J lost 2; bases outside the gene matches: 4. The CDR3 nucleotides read TGTGCCAGCAGCTTTGGGGGGGTGCCCTACGAGCAGTACTTC. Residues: CASSFGGVPYEQYF.

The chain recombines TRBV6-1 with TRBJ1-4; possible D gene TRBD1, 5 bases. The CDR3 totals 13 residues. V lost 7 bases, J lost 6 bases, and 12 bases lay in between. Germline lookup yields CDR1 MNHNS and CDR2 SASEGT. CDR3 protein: CASIGTWDEKLFF. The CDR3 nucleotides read TGTGCCAGCATAGGGACTTGGGATGAAAAACTGTTTTTT.

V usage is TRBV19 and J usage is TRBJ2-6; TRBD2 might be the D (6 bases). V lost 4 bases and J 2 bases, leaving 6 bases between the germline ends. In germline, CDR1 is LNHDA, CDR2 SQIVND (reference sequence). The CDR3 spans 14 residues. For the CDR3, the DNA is TGTGCCAGTAGTAGGGGGGCTGGGGCCAACGTCCTGACTTTC. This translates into CASSRGAGANVLTF.